The text below deals with one TCR beta chain. This clone's antigen is unknown. No base quality values were provided; no much bigger clone lies one nucleotide off. The data are from a study of PD-1 blockade in mismatch repair-deficient tumors (dated by TCRdb to the late 2010s). About the full investigation: Between September 2013 and September 2016, the trial enrolled 86 consecutive patients with 12 mismatch repair-deficient cancer types, every one of whom had been previously treated and was progressing. Deep sequencing of TCR CDR3 regions was used to track tumor-associated T cell clones in peripheral blood of patients responding to PD-1 blockade. General conclusions and limits of the study: After pembrolizumab, tumor-resident clones, which were often undetectable in blood before treatment, expanded rapidly and then contracted, generally ahead of radiologic responses.

V was cut back by 3 bases and J by 0 bases, leaving a gap of 0 bases between them. The CDR3 covers 11 residues, taking in both the cysteine and the phenylalanine. The kept DNA is CDR3 alone, 33 bases in frame from the first base. The germline V gene (reference sequence) specifies SEHNR as CDR1 and FQNEAQ as CDR2. The library relied on the immunoSEQ multiplex PCR assay. TCRdb holds this immuneACCESS table with in-frame rearrangements only. Some clones are missing; in checked studies, unresolved V genes explain under half, and the rest has no known cause. The sample yields 80,000 to 100,000 clones; over 75% were counted once. The top ten clones comprise about 2.6% of the sample. Interpreted using the paper, the time point label stands for: peripheral blood 12 weeks after first pembrolizumab dose. For each enrolled patient, mismatch repair deficiency was established using either polymerase chain reaction or immunohistochemistry. A few patients who responded to pembrolizumab therapy underwent TCR sequencing. In the phase II trial, pembrolizumab PD-1 blockade was tested prospectively in advanced mismatch repair-deficient cancers, no matter which tissue of origin the cancers came from. Peripheral blood T cell samples were collected serially, before PD-1 blockade began and at several time points afterward. Blood sampling time points were reported as weeks after the first dose of pembrolizumab.

The origin of this receptor is an adult with mismatch repair-deficient cancer. The source material was peripheral blood, sampled 12 weeks after starting pembrolizumab. The rearranged chain carries TRBV7-9 and TRBJ2-7; too little of a D gene remains to name it. The sequenced DNA: TGTGCCAGCAGCTTCTCCTACGAGCAGTACTTC. The translation is CASSFSYEQYF.